This T cell receptor (beta chain) was documented in a study of Ad26.COV2.S vaccination and SARS-CoV-2 variants. Treatment: about 20 received Ad26.COV2.S at low or high dose, single or two shots; about 5 received placebo; per-sample allocation not given. Specimens were obtained on day 63 following the first vaccine or placebo injection. Based in Boston, the donor was an adult of 18-55 years. Repertoires were generated with immunoSEQ multiplex PCR, while TCRdb's copy carries only in-frame clones and drops some. The sample carries fewer than 600,000 clones, 80% to 90% recorded once. This CDR3 region has 15 residues. Germline CDR1 reads SSHAT; CDR2 reads FNYEAQ (reference sequence). Broader study findings: Vaccinees and placebo recipients showed similar non-spike TCR breadth.

Note on this clone: As yet, its antigen is unknown. At one end, the junction sequence differs from germline, possibly due to a read error.

The rearrangement joins TRBV7-7 to TRBJ1-2; 10 bases match TRBD1. The TCR was taken from a person aged 18 to 65 who received the Ad26.COV2.S COVID-19 vaccine or a placebo. The sequenced sample was peripheral blood, obtained in a trial of Ad26.COV2.S vaccine versus placebo. CDR3 in amino acids: CASSLGGQGNYGYTF. The CDR3 bases are TGTGCTAGCAGCTTAGGGGGACAGGGGAACTATGGCTACACCTTC.